These T cell receptor beta chains were read from a single sample in a study of blood T cell repertoires in COVID-19. The repertoire was sequenced with immunoSEQ multiplex PCR; TCRdb's copy has only in-frame clones and lacks some. Of 25,000 to 30,000 clones in the sample, approximately 87% were seen once. Sequencing used peripheral blood. The receptors derive from a man between 65 and 85 years old with active COVID-19. Both conserved end residues are part of each CDR3. Each record gives: V gene, D gene, clone size, J gene, CDR3 protein, CDR3 DNA. D genes are given only for firm matches. Clone size is not always given. Where it is, it says once, few, many or a class for expanded clones.

>TRBV2|.|few|TRBJ1-3
CASRALGNTIYF
TGTGCCAGCAGGGCTCTTGGAAACACCATATATTTT
>TRBV7-9|.|.|TRBJ1-3
CASSLRLGPGNTIYF
TGTGCCAGCAGCTTAAGACTGGGGCCTGGAAACACCATATATTTT
>TRBV7-2|.|.|TRBJ1-1
CASSLRRNTEAFF
TGTGCCAGCAGCTTAAGGAGAAACACTGAAGCTTTCTTT
>TRBV10-2|.|.|TRBJ2-7
CASSVSIGQTAYEQYF
TGCGCCAGCAGTGTCTCTATTGGACAGACGGCTTACGAGCAGTACTTC
>TRBV6-5|.|.|TRBJ2-3
CASSYSSNTDTQYF
TGTGCCAGCAGTTACTCGAGCAACACAGATACGCAGTATTTT
>TRBV19|.|.|TRBJ1-3
CASSLSPPRGSGNTIYF
TGTGCCAGTAGCCTATCCCCCCCCAGGGGATCTGGAAACACCATATATTTT
>TRBV24-1|TRBD1|.|TRBJ1-1
CATSEPGQGEAFF
TGTGCCACCAGTGAACCTGGACAGGGGGAAGCTTTCTTT
>TRBV5-8|.|.|TRBJ1-5
CASSLQGFSNQPQHF
TGTGCCAGCAGCTTGCAGGGGTTTAGCAATCAGCCCCAGCATTTT
>TRBV6-5|TRBD1|once|TRBJ1-2
CASSSGRTGGGYTF
TGTGCCAGCAGTAGCGGCAGGACAGGGGGCGGCTACACCTTC
>TRBV7-2|.|.|TRBJ1-1
CASSPQGTEAFF
TGTGCCAGCAGCCCCCAGGGGACAGAAGCTTTCTTT
>TRBV12-3/TRBV12-4|TRBD1|.|TRBJ1-1
CASSLGQGVAFF
TGTGCCAGCAGCCTCGGACAGGGGGTAGCTTTCTTT
>TRBV27|TRBD1|.|TRBJ2-2
CASSYSWTGNGELFF
TGTGCCAGCAGTTATAGCTGGACAGGGAACGGGGAGCTGTTTTTT
>TRBV11-3|.|many|TRBJ1-2
CASSLWGGSGYTF
TGTGCCAGCAGCTTATGGGGGGGCTCTGGCTACACCTTC
>TRBV7-8|TRBD1|once|TRBJ1-5
CASSRFDRGPNQPQHF
TGTGCCAGCAGCCGATTTGACAGGGGGCCCAATCAGCCCCAGCATTTT
>TRBV5-4|TRBD1|.|TRBJ1-2
CASGKLDREEYGYTF
TGTGCCAGCGGCAAGCTGGACAGGGAGGAATATGGCTACACCTTC
>TRBV3-1/TRBV3-2|TRBD2|.|TRBJ2-5
CATQGAGGETQYF
TGTGCCACCCAAGGAGCGGGGGGAGAGACCCAGTACTTC
>TRBV18|.|.|TRBJ2-3
CASSLDPGRTDTQYF
TGTGCCAGCTCACTCGATCCGGGGAGGACAGATACGCAGTATTTT
>TRBV6-6|.|.|TRBJ2-5
CASSDRRLTQYF
TGTGCCAGCAGCGACAGGCGGTTGACCCAGTACTTC
>TRBV7-2|.|.|TRBJ2-3
CASSPQQRFSTDTQYF
TGTGCCAGCAGTCCCCAACAGCGGTTTAGCACAGATACGCAGTATTTT
>TRBV6-2/TRBV6-3|.|.|TRBJ1-5
CASSKGWEEINQPQHF
TGTGCCAGCAGTAAAGGTTGGGAGGAGATCAATCAGCCCCAGCATTTT
>TRBV12-5|TRBD1|.|TRBJ1-3
CASGLVRTGVGPSGNTIYF
TGTGCTAGTGGTTTGGTACGGACAGGGGTAGGCCCCTCTGGAAACACCATATATTTT
>TRBV5-1|.|.|TRBJ1-1
CASSLTVLGSEAFF
TGCGCCAGCAGCCTGACAGTTCTAGGCTCTGAAGCTTTCTTT
>TRBV9|TRBD1|.|TRBJ1-1
CASSSRQGEIAFF
TGTGCCAGCAGCTCCCGACAGGGGGAGATTGCTTTCTTT
>TRBV2|.|.|TRBJ2-2
CASSSRTKSNTGELFF
TGTGCCAGCTCTTCCAGAACGAAATCGAACACCGGGGAGCTGTTTTTT
>TRBV9|.|.|TRBJ1-2
CASSVEAGYGYTF
TGTGCCAGCAGCGTAGAGGCAGGGTATGGCTACACCTTC
>TRBV10-3|TRBD2|.|TRBJ2-5
CAISESGGGAQETQYF
TGTGCCATCAGTGAGTCTGGCGGGGGGGCCCAAGAGACCCAGTACTTC
>TRBV11-3|.|.|TRBJ1-1
CASSLMQVNTEVFF
TGTGCCAGCAGCTTGATGCAGGTGAACACTGAAGTTTTCTTT
>TRBV6-6|TRBD1|.|TRBJ2-3
CASRVRTGVTDTQYF
TGTGCCAGCCGAGTCCGGACAGGGGTAACAGATACGCAGTATTTT